This T cell receptor (beta chain) was profiled in a study of follicular helper T cells after annual influenza vaccination. The CDR3 sequence is 15 residues long. Germline V lookup: CDR1 SGDLS, CDR2 YYNGEE. The V and J ends lost 4 bases and 1 base, in that order; junction bases with no gene match: 8. Time point: 2014-2015 season, pre-vaccination. TCRB was sequenced at Survey level resolution. Clones were sequenced by immunoSEQ multiplex PCR, and TCRdb holds only the in-frame ones, with some missing. The table records about 14,000 clones, 84% of them present only once. J is TRBJ2-7 and V is TRBV9, with 7 bases fitting TRBD1. The origin of this receptor is an adult who received the influenza vaccine. The sample here was CXCR5- memory CD4+ T cells sorted from blood, taken on the day of influenza vaccination. The CDR3 region has the DNA TGTGCCAGCAGCCCCCAGGGGACAGTTTCCTACGAGCAGTACTTC. It yields the protein CASSPQGTVSYEQYF. The variable domain in full, completed from reference TRBV9 and TRBJ2-7, reads DSGVTQTPKHLITATGQRVTLRCSPRSGDLSVYWYQQSLDQGLQFLIQYYNGEERAKGNILERFSAQQFPDLHSELNLSSLELGDSALYFCASSPQGTVSYEQYFGPGTRLTVT.